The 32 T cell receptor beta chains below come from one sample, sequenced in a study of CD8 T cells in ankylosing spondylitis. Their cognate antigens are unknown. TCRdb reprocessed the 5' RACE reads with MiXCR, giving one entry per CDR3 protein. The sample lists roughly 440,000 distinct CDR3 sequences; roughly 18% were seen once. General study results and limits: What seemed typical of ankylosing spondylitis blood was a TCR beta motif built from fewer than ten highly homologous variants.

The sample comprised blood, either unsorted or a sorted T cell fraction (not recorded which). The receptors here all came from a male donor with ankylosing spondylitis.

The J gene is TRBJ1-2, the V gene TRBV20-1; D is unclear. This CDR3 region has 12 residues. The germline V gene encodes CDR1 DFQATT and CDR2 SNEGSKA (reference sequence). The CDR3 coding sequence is TGCTGCCGGTTGGAGGGATCGAATGGCTACACCTTC. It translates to CCRLEGSNGYTF.

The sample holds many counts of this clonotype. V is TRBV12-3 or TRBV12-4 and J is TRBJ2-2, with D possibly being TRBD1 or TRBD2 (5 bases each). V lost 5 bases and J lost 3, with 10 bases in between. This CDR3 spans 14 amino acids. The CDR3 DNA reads TGTGCCAGCAGTGCTATGGGGGACACCGGGGAGCTGTTTTTT. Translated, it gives CASSAMGDTGELFF.

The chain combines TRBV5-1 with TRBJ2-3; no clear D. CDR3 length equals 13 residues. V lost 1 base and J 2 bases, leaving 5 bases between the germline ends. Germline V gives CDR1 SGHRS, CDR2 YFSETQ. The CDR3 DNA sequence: TGCGCCAGCAGCTTGATGCTCACAGATACGCAGTATTTT. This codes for CASSLMLTDTQYF.

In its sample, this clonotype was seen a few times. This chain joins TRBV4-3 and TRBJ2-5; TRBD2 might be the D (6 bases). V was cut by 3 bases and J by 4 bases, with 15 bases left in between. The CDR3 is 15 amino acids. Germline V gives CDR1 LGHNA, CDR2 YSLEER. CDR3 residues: CASSQGFRGGETQYF. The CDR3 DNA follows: TGCGCCAGCAGCCAGGGGTTCCGGGGAGGAGAGACCCAGTACTTC.

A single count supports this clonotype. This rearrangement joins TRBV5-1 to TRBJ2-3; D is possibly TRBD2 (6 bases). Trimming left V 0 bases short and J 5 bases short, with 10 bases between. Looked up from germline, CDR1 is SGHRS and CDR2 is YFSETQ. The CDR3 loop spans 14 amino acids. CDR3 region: CASSLAGLEDTQYF. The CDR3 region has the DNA TGCGCCAGCAGCTTGGCGGGACTTGAAGATACGCAGTATTTT.

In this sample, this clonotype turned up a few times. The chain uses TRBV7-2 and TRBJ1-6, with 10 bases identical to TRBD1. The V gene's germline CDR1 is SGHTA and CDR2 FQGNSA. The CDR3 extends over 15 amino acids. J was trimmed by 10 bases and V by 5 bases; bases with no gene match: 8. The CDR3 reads CASSQGTGVWSPLHF. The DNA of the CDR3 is TGTGCCAGCAGCCAGGGGACAGGGGTATGGTCACCCCTCCACTTT.

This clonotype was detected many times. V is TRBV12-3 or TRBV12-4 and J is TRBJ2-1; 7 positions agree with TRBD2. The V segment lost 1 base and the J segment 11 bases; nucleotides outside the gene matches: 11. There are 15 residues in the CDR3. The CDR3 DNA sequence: TGTGCCAGCAGTTTAGGCGGGAGCCCCCGGGTTCAGCAGTTCTTC. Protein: CASSLGGSPRVQQFF.

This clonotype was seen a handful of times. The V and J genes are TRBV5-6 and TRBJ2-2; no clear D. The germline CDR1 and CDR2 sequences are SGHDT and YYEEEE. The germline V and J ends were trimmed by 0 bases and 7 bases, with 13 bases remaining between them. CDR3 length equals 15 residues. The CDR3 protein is CASSLGVQFIGELFF. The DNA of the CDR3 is TGTGCCAGCAGCTTGGGAGTCCAGTTTATCGGGGAGCTGTTTTTT. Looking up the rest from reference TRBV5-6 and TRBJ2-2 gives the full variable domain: DAGVTQSPTHLIKTRGQQVTLRCSPKSGHDTVSWYQQALGQGPQFIFQYYEEEERQRGNFPDRFSGHQFPNYSSELNVNALLLGDSALYLCASSLGVQFIGELFFGEGSRLTVL.

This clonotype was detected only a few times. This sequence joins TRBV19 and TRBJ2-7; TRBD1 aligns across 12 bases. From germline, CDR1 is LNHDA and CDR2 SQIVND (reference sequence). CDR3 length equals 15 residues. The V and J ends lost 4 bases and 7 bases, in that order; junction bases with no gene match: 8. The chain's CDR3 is CASSTPGQGAREQYF. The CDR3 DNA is TGTGCCAGTAGTACCCCGGGACAGGGGGCGCGTGAGCAGTACTTC.

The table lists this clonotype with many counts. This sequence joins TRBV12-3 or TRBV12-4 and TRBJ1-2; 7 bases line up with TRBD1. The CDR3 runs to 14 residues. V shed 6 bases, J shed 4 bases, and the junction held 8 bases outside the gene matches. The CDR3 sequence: CASSLQDRIYGYTF. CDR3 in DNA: TGTGCCAGCAGCCTTCAGGACAGGATCTATGGCTACACCTTC.

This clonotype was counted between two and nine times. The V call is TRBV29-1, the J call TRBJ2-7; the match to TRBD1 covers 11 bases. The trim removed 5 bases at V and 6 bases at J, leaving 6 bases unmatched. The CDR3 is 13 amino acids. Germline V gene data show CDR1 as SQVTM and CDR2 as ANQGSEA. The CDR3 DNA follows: TGCAGCGTTCTCCAGGACAGGGGGCGCGAGCAGTACTTC. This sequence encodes CSVLQDRGREQYF.

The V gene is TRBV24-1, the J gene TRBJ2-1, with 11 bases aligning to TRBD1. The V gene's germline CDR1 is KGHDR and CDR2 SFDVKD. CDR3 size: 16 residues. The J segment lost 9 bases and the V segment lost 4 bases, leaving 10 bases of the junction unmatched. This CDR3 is CATSDAGTGGWVEQFF. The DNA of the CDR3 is TGTGCCACCAGTGACGCCGGGACAGGGGGTTGGGTTGAGCAGTTCTTC.

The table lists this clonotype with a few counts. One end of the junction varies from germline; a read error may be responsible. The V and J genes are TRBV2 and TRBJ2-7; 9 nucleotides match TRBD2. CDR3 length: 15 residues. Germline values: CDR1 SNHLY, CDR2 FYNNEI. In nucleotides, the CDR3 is TGTGCCAGCAGGGAAGTGAGCGGGGGGTCCAACGAGCAGTACTTC. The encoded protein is CASREVSGGSNEQYF.

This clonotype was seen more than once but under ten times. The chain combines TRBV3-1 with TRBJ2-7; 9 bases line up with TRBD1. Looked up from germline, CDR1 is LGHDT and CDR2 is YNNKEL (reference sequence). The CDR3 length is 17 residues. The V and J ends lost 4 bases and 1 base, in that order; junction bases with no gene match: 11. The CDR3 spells CASSPRTGQGISYEQYF. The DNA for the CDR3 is TGTGCCAGCAGCCCCCGGACAGGACAGGGGATTTCCTACGAGCAGTACTTC.

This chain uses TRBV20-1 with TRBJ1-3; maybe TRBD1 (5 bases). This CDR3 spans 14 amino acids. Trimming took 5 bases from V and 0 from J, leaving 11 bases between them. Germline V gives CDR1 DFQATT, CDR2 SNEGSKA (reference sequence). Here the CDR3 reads CSAQDTVSGNTIYF. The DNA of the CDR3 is TGCAGTGCTCAGGACACCGTCTCTGGAAACACCATATATTTT.

This CDR3 is CASSLGGGVNYGYTF. The CDR3 bases are TGCGCCAGCAGCTTGGGCGGGGGAGTGAACTATGGCTACACCTTC. The chain combines TRBV5-1 with TRBJ1-2; tentatively, D is TRBD1 (5 bases). Germline CDR1 and CDR2: SGHRS and YFSETQ. This CDR3 contains 15 residues. Trimming removed 0 bases at V and 2 bases at J, with 11 bases between.

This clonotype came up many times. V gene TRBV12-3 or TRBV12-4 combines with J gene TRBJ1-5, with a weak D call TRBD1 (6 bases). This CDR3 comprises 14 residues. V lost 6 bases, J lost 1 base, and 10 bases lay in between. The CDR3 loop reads CASRQDRSNQPQHF. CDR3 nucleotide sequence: TGTGCCAGCAGACAGGACAGAAGCAATCAGCCCCAGCATTTT.

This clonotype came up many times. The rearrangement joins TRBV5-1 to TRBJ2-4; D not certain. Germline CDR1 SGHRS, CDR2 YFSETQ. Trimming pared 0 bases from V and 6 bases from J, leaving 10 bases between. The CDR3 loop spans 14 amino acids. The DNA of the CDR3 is TGCGCCAGCAGCTTGGATGGGCCGCGAAACATTCAGTACTTC. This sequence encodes CASSLDGPRNIQYF.

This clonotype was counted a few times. CDR3: CATSPGGSTDTQYF. For the CDR3, the DNA is TGTGCCACCAGCCCGGGAGGCAGCACAGATACGCAGTATTTT. The V call is TRBV15, the J call TRBJ2-3; TRBD2 matches at 7 bases. Germline CDR1 is LNHNV and CDR2 is YYDKDF (reference sequence). The CDR3 is 14 residues long. The V and J ends lost 5 bases and 0 bases, in that order; junction bases with no gene match: 2.

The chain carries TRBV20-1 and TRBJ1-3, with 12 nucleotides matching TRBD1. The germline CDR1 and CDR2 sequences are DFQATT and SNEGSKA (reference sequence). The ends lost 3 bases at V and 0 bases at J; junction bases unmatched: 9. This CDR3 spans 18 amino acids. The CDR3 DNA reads TGCAGTGCTAGGGGGGACAGGGGGCGGAAGAACTCTGGAAACACCATATATTTT. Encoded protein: CSARGDRGRKNSGNTIYF.

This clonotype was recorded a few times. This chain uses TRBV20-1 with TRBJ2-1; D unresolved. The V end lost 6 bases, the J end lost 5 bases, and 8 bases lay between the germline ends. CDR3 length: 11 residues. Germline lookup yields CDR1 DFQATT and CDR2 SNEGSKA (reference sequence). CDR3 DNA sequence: TGCAGTGCCAGCCGGGACAATGAGCAGTTCTTC. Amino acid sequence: CSASRDNEQFF.

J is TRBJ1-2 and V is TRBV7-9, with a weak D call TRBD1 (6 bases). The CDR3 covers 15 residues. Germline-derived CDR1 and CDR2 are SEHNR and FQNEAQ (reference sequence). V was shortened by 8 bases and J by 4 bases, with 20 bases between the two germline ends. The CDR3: CASSRGGRASYGYTF. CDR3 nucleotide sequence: TGTGCCAGCTCCCGGGGGGGCAGGGCCTCCTATGGCTACACCTTC.

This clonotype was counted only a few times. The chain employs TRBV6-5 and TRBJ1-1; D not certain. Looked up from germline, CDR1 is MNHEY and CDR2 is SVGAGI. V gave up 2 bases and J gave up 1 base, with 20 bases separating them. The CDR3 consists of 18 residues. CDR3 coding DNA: TGTGCCAGCAGTTACACGGGGTCTGGCTACTCAGGGAACACTGAAGCTTTCTTT. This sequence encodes CASSYTGSGYSGNTEAFF.

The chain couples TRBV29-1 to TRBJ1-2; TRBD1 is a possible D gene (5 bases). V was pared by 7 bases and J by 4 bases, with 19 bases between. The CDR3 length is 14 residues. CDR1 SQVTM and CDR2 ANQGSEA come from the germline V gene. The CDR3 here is CSAYRTSGGYGYTF. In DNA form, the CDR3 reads TGCAGCGCCTACAGGACCTCCGGGGGCTATGGCTACACCTTC. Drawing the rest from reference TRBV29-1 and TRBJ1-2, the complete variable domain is SAVISQKPSRDICQRGTSLTIQCQVDSQVTMMFWYRQQPGQSLTLIATANQGSEATYESGFVIDKFPISRPNLTFSTLTVSNMSPEDSSIYLCSAYRTSGGYGYTFGSGTRLTVV.

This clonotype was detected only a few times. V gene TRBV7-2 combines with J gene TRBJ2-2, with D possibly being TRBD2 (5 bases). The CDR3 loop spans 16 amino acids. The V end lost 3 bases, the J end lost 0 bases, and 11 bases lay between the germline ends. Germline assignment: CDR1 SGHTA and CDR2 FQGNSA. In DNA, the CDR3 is TGTGCCAGCAGCTTTGATCCAGCGGCGAACACCGGGGAGCTGTTTTTT. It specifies CASSFDPAANTGELFF.

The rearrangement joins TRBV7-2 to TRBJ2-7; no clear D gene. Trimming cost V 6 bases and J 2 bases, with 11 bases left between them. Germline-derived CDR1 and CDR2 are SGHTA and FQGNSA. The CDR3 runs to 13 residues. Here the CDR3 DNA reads TGTGCCAGCAGTCCTGGACGGGCCTACGAGCAGTACTTC. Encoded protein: CASSPGRAYEQYF. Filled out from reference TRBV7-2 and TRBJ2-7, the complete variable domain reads GAGVSQSPSNKVTEKGKDVELRCDPISGHTALYWYRQSLGQGLEFLIYFQGNSAPDKSGLPSDRFSAERTGGSVSTLTIQRTQQEDSAVYLCASSPGRAYEQYFGPGTRLTVT.

The CDR3 nucleotides are TGCGCCAGCAGCCCCGGGTTCAATGAAAAACTGTTTTTT. Amino acid sequence: CASSPGFNEKLFF. The rearrangement uses TRBV5-1 and TRBJ1-4, with D unclear. Germline loops: CDR1 SGHRS, CDR2 YFSETQ. This CDR3 region has 13 residues. V lost 4 bases and J 5 bases, leaving 9 bases between the germline ends.

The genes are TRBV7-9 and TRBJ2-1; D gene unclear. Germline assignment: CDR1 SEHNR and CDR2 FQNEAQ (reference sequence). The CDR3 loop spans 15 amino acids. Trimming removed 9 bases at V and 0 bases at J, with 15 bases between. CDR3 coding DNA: TGTGCCAGTACCCGATCTGGGGTCTCCTACAATGAGCAGTTCTTC. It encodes CASTRSGVSYNEQFF.

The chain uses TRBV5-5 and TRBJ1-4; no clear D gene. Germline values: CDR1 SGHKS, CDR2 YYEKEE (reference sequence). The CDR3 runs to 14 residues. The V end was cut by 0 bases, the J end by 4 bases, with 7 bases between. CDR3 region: CASSLGPFNEKLFF. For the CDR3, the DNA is TGTGCCAGCAGCTTGGGGCCTTTTAATGAAAAACTGTTTTTT. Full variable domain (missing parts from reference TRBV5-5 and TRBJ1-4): DAGVTQSPTHLIKTRGQQVTLRCSPISGHKSVSWYQQVLGQGPQFIFQYYEKEERGRGNFPDRFSARQFPNYSSELNVNALLLGDSALYLCASSLGPFNEKLFFGSGTQLSVL.

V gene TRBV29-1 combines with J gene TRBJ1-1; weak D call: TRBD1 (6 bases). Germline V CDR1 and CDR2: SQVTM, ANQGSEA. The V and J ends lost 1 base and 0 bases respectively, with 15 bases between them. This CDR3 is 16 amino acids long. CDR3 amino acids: CSVEVRDKMMNTEAFF. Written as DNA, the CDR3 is TGCAGCGTTGAAGTTCGGGACAAGATGATGAACACTGAAGCTTTCTTT. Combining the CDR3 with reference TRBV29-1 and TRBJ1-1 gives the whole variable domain SAVISQKPSRDICQRGTSLTIQCQVDSQVTMMFWYRQQPGQSLTLIATANQGSEATYESGFVIDKFPISRPNLTFSTLTVSNMSPEDSSIYLCSVEVRDKMMNTEAFFGQGTRLTVV.

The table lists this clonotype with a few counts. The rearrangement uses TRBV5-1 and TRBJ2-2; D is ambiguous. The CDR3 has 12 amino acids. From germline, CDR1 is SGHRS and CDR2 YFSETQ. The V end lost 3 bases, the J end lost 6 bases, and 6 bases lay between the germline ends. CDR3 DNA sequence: TGCGCCAGCAGCTCGTTCTCCGGGGAGCTGTTTTTT. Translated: CASSSFSGELFF. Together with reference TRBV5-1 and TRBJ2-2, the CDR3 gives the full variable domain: KAGVTQTPRYLIKTRGQQVTLSCSPISGHRSVSWYQQTPGQGLQFLFEYFSETQRNKGNFPGRFSGRQFSNSRSEMNVSTLELGDSALYLCASSSFSGELFFGEGSRLTVL.

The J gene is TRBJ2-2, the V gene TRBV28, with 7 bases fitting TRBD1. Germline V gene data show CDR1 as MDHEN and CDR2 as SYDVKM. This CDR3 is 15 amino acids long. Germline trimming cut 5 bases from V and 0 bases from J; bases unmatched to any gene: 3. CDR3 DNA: TGTGCCAGCAGTGCAGGGGGAGCGAACACCGGGGAGCTGTTTTTT. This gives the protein CASSAGGANTGELFF. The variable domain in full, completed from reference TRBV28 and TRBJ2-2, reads DVKVTQSSRYLVKRTGEKVFLECVQDMDHENMFWYRQDPGLGLRLIYFSYDVKMKEKGDIPEGYSVSREKKERFSLILESASTNQTSMYLCASSAGGANTGELFFGEGSRLTVL.